This T cell receptor (beta chain) was found in a study of OX40 agonist ivuxolimab in advanced cancers. Looking at the study overall: At about 82% male, the cohort had a mean age of about 60 years, ranging from roughly 20 to 80.

The CDR3 covers 14 residues. Trimming cost V 6 bases and J 2 bases; bases outside gene matches: 6. Germline-derived CDR1 and CDR2 are MNHEY and SVGAGI. Data came from immunoSEQ multiplex PCR; TCRdb stores just in-frame clones and leaves some out. The data contain fewer than 70,000 clones, approximately 90% of them singletons. This TCR came from an adult with an advanced solid tumor such as melanoma, head and neck, liver or kidney cancer. Here the sequenced sample was CD4+ or CD8+ T cells sorted from blood, taken in a trial of the OX40 agonist ivuxolimab. This chain links TRBV6-5 with TRBJ2-7; 8 positions match TRBD1. In DNA form, the CDR3 reads TGTGCCAGCAGCAGACAACAGGGGGCCTACGAGCAGTACTTC. Translating gives CASSRQQGAYEQYF.